Listed here are 21 T cell receptor beta chains from one sample, sequenced in a study of response to subunit inactivated influenza vaccine. TCRdb passed the RT-PCR reads through MiXCR, listing each CDR3 protein once. The sample holds about 520,000 distinct CDR3 sequences; around 7.7% are singletons and the top ten take 10% to 15%. The sample here was PBMCs from blood, taken 23 to 25 months after vaccination. The receptors stem from a man in his fifties or sixties who received an inactivated influenza vaccine.

The V and J genes are TRBV20-1 and TRBJ1-1; no reliable D call. Trimming took off 2 bases at V and 2 bases at J, with 12 bases between the two ends. Germline V CDR1 and CDR2: DFQATT, SNEGSKA (reference sequence). The CDR3 consists of 14 residues. The CDR3 is CSARPGNPNTEAFF. DNA for the CDR3: TGCAGTGCTAGACCGGGGAACCCAAACACTGAAGCTTTCTTT.

The rearrangement links TRBV21-1 to TRBJ2-7; TRBD1 reflects the table's D call only, with no check against the DNA. TRBV21-1 is shown as a pseudogene. The CDR3 runs to 17 residues. The CDR3 spells CASSVRTGPGRGHEQYF. CDR3 bases: TGTGCCAGCAGCGTTCGGACAGGCCCGGGACGGGGACACGAGCAGTACTTC.

This clonotype was found many times. The chain links TRBV12-3 or TRBV12-4 to TRBJ2-1; D uncertain. The CDR3 has 16 residues. Trimming took 3 bases from V and 7 from J, leaving 19 bases between them. DNA for the CDR3: TGTGCCAGCAGTTTTAGTTTGGCAGAATGGGTTAATGAGCAGTTCTTC. Protein sequence: CASSFSLAEWVNEQFF.

This clonotype was recorded a few times. The V call is TRBV20-1, the J call TRBJ1-5, with 8 nucleotides matching TRBD1. Trimming removed 6 bases from V and 5 bases from J; junction bases left unmatched: 15. The germline CDR1 and CDR2 sequences are DFQATT and SNEGSKA (reference sequence). The CDR3 runs to 16 residues. The CDR3 DNA sequence: TGCAGTGCACGACCAGGGGGCTGGGGGGCCTATCAGCCCCAGCATTTT. Translating it yields CSARPGGWGAYQPQHF.

V usage is TRBV27 and J usage is TRBJ1-1; tentative D call: TRBD1 (6 bases). The length of the CDR3 is 13 residues. Trimming removed 2 bases at V and 9 bases at J, with 13 bases between. CDR1 MNHEY and CDR2 SMNVEV come from the germline V gene (reference sequence). The CDR3 protein is CASSLRAGEKAFF. In DNA form, the CDR3 reads TGTGCCAGCAGTTTAAGGGCAGGGGAGAAAGCTTTCTTT.

V is TRBV9 and J is TRBJ1-1; unclear D gene. Germline V lookup: CDR1 SGDLS, CDR2 YYNGEE. The CDR3 sequence is 13 residues long. V shed 0 bases and J shed 1 base, with 4 bases lying between them. Here the CDR3 reads CASSVDWNTEAFF. The CDR3 coding sequence is TGTGCCAGCAGCGTAGACTGGAACACTGAAGCTTTCTTT.

This clonotype showed up many times. A clone one base away is much larger, so this may be a read error. V usage is TRBV3-1 and J usage is TRBJ1-2; 8 nucleotides match TRBD1. V was clipped by 1 base and J by 2 bases; unmatched bases: 0. CDR1 LGHDT and CDR2 YNNKEL come from the germline V gene (reference sequence). The CDR3 has 14 residues. The CDR3 region is CASSQGTGNYGYTF. In DNA form, the CDR3 reads TGTGCCAGCAGCCAAGGGACAGGGAACTATGGCTACACCTTC.

This clonotype was found many times. The gene calls are TRBV7-2 and TRBJ2-1; D call uncertain. CDR1 and CDR2 (germline): SGHTA, FQGNSA. Trimming pared 0 bases from V and 1 base from J, leaving 10 bases between. The length of the CDR3 is 16 residues. This chain's CDR3 is CASSLAQDPSYNEQFF. The CDR3 DNA reads TGTGCCAGCAGCTTAGCACAAGACCCTTCCTACAATGAGCAGTTCTTC.

The chain links TRBV7-8 to TRBJ1-5, with D possibly matching TRBD1 (5 bases). The CDR3 covers 15 residues. CDR1 is SGHVS and CDR2 is FQNEAQ in the germline V gene. V was shortened by 7 bases and J by 6 bases, with 19 bases between the two germline ends. CDR3 sequence reads: CASTPLGTNSQPQHF. The CDR3 nucleotides are TGTGCCAGCACCCCCCTCGGGACCAACAGTCAGCCCCAGCATTTT.

The gene calls are TRBV10-3 and TRBJ2-2; D is possibly TRBD1 (6 bases). This CDR3 is built from 16 residues. The V gene lost 4 bases and the J gene lost 2 bases, with 14 bases spanning the gap. Germline CDR1 is ENHRY and CDR2 is SYGVKD. In DNA, the CDR3 is TGTGCCATCAGTGGTACAGGGTCCCCTAACACCGGGGAGCTGTTTTTT. This sequence encodes CAISGTGSPNTGELFF.

This clonotype was counted many times. The chain links TRBV12-3 or TRBV12-4 to TRBJ2-7; D remains unclear. The CDR3 contains 12 residues. V lost 2 bases and J lost 2, with 4 bases in between. The CDR3 region has the DNA TGTGCCAGCAGTTTACCAACCTACGAGCAGTACTTC. Translation: CASSLPTYEQYF.

Only a few counts were recorded for this clonotype. The rearrangement joins TRBV9 to TRBJ2-7; no definite D call. Germline V lookup: CDR1 SGDLS, CDR2 YYNGEE. Trimming shortened V by 0 bases and J by 4 bases, and 20 bases separated the two germline ends. This CDR3 has 17 amino acids. The CDR3, as DNA: TGTGCCAGCAGCGTAGGTGTGATAGGTCAGACCCGTTACGAGCAGTACTTC. Its protein is CASSVGVIGQTRYEQYF.

This clonotype was picked up many times. This rearrangement joins TRBV27 to TRBJ2-2; D unresolved. The CDR3 is made up of 16 amino acids. Germline V gene lookup returns CDR1 MNHEY and CDR2 SMNVEV (reference sequence). Trimming took off 5 bases at V and 4 bases at J, with 17 bases between the two ends. The CDR3 region is CASSPITLLATGELFF. The DNA for the CDR3 is TGTGCCAGCAGTCCCATAACCCTTCTTGCCACCGGGGAGCTGTTTTTT.

This chain joins TRBV7-9 and TRBJ1-2; TRBD1 matches 9 bases. The V gene's germline CDR1 is SEHNR and CDR2 FQNEAQ (reference sequence). The junction had 7 bases not matched to a gene; V was cut back by 5 bases and J by 6 bases. This CDR3 contains 14 residues. The CDR3 is CASSGTGTIDGYTF. CDR3 nucleotide sequence: TGTGCCAGCAGCGGGACAGGGACCATCGATGGCTACACCTTC.

In its sample, this clonotype was seen a few times. V gene TRBV5-6 combines with J gene TRBJ2-5; perhaps TRBD2 as D (6 bases). This CDR3 has 14 amino acids. Germline V gene sequence: CDR1 SGHDT, CDR2 YYEEEE. Trimming took off 4 bases at V and 5 bases at J, with 15 bases between the two ends. CDR3 amino acids: CASSPDGGWETQYF. The CDR3 nucleotides are TGTGCCAGCAGCCCGGACGGGGGATGGGAGACCCAGTACTTC.

V gene TRBV2 combines with J gene TRBJ2-5; possibly TRBD2 for D (6 bases). Germline V gene lookup returns CDR1 SNHLY and CDR2 FYNNEI. The CDR3 is 14 amino acids. V lost 6 bases and J 2 bases, leaving 13 bases between the germline ends. CDR3 nucleotides: TGTGCCAGCAGATCCGGGACTTCACAAGAGACCCAGTACTTC. Protein product: CASRSGTSQETQYF.

This clonotype was picked up many times. This chain joins TRBV6-2 or TRBV6-3 and TRBJ1-5; 9 nucleotides align to TRBD1. Germline CDR1 reads MNHEY; CDR2 reads SVGEGT. The CDR3 totals 16 residues. The trim removed 6 bases at V and 6 bases at J, leaving 12 bases unmatched. The CDR3 here is CASRDRDRAEVQPQHF. CDR3 coding DNA: TGTGCCAGCAGGGACCGGGACAGGGCCGAGGTTCAGCCCCAGCATTTT.

The chain links TRBV2 to TRBJ1-1, with no clear D. From germline, CDR1 is SNHLY and CDR2 FYNNEI. With 2 bases removed from V and 6 bases from J, the gap between germline ends came to 13 bases. This CDR3 spans 14 amino acids. This CDR3 is CASSERPARAEAFF. CDR3 DNA: TGTGCCAGCAGTGAACGTCCGGCCCGGGCTGAAGCTTTCTTT.

The rearrangement uses TRBV18 and TRBJ2-5; D may be TRBD1 or TRBD2 (5 bases each). CDR1 and CDR2 (germline): KGHSH, LQKENI. This CDR3 contains 14 residues. Trimming took off 3 bases at V and 5 bases at J, with 13 bases between the two ends. CDR3 nucleotide sequence: TGTGCCAGCTCACCGCCGGGACCAGGGGAGACCCAGTACTTC. As protein: CASSPPGPGETQYF.

In this sample, this clonotype turned up many times. The CDR3: CASSLGTLENTIYF. For the CDR3, the DNA is TGTGCCAGCAGCTTGGGGACACTGGAAAACACCATATATTTT. J is TRBJ1-3 and V is TRBV5-5; possible D gene TRBD1, 5 bases. Germline V gives CDR1 SGHKS, CDR2 YYEKEE (reference sequence). The CDR3 runs to 14 residues. Trimming stripped 0 bases from V and 6 bases from J, with 10 bases between.

This clonotype was observed a few times. The chain links TRBV7-9 to TRBJ2-3; a weak D match, TRBD1 (5 bases). The V end lost 5 bases, the J end lost 2 bases, and 14 bases lay between the germline ends. Germline CDR1 and CDR2: SEHNR and FQNEAQ (reference sequence). The CDR3 has 15 residues. Here the CDR3 DNA reads TGTGCCAGCAGCCTAAGACAGTCTTACACAGATACGCAGTATTTT. Protein product: CASSLRQSYTDTQYF.